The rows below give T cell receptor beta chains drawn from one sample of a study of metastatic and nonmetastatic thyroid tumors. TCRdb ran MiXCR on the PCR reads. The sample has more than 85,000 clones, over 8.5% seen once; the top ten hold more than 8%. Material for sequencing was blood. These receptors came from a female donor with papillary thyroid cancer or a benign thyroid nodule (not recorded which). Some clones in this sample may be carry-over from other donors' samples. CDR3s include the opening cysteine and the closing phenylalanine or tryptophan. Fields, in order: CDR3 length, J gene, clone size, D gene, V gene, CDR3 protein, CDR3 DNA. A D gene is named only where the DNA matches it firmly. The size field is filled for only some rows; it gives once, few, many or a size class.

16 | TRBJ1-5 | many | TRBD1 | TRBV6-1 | CASSSGQVRGNQPQHF | TGTGCCAGCAGTTCGGGACAGGTAAGGGGCAATCAGCCCCAGCATTTT
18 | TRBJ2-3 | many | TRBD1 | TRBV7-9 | CASSLWGQGAGTQDTQYF | TGTGCCAGCAGCTTATGGGGACAGGGGGCCGGGACTCAGGATACGCAGTATTTT
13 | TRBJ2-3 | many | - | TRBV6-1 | CASMDISTDTQYF | TGTGCCAGCATGGACATTAGCACAGATACGCAGTATTTT
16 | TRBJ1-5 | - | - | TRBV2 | CASSPRQVLGMQPQHF | TGTGCCAGCAGTCCTCGACAGGTCCTAGGTATGCAGCCCCAGCATTTT
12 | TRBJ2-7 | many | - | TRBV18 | CASSPDSYEQYF | TGTGCCAGCTCACCTGACAGCTACGAGCAGTACTTC
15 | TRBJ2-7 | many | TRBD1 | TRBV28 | CASSIGTASSYEQYF | TGTGCCAGCAGTATTGGGACAGCCAGCTCCTACGAGCAGTACTTC
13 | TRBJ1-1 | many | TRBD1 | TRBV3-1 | CASSQPGGTEAFF | TGTGCCAGCAGCCAGCCAGGGGGCACTGAAGCTTTCTTT
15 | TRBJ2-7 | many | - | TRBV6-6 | CASSYKGRGLGEQYF | TGTGCCAGCAGTTACAAGGGGCGGGGCCTGGGGGAGCAGTACTTC
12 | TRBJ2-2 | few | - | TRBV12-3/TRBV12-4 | CASARGGGELFF | TGTGCCAGCGCAAGGGGCGGCGGTGAGCTGTTCTTT
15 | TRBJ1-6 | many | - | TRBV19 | CASSIPGRDNSPLHF | TGTGCCAGTAGTATCCCCGGAAGGGATAATTCACCCCTCCACTTT
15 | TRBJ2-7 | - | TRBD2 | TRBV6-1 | CASSGPSGSPNEQYF | TGTGCCAGCAGTGGGCCTAGCGGGAGTCCCAACGAGCAGTACTTC
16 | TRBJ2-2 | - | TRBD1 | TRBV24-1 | CATSGGQGAWTGELFF | TGTGCCACCAGTGGGGGACAGGGGGCGTGGACCGGGGAGCTGTTTTTT
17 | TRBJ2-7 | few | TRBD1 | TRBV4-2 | CASSQDLTGASTYEQYF | TGTGCCAGCAGCCAAGATTTGACAGGGGCTTCCACCTACGAGCAGTACTTC
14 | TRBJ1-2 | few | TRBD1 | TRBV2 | CASSVLGTGYGYTF | TGTGCCAGCAGTGTGTTAGGGACAGGCTATGGCTACACCTTC
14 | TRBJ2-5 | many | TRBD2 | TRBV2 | CASSEERGWVTQYF | TGTGCCAGCAGTGAAGAGCGGGGGTGGGTGACCCAGTACTTC
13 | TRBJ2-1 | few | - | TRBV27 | CASSPSRYNEQFF | TGTGCCAGCAGTCCTTCCAGATACAATGAGCAGTTCTTC
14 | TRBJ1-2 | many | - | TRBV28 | CASTLGWGTYGYTF | TGTGCCAGCACCCTGGGGTGGGGCACCTATGGCTACACCTTC
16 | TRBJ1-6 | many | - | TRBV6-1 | CASSEEAGKGNSPLHF | TGTGCCAGCAGTGAAGAGGCGGGGAAAGGTAATTCACCCCTCCACTTT
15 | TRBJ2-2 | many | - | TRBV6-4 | CASSDGGGAAGELFF | TGTGCCAGCAGTGACGGGGGGGGCGCGGCCGGGGAGCTGTTTTTT
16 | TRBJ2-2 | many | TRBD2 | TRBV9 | CASSVGTGGNTGELFF | TGTGCCAGCAGCGTAGGGACGGGGGGTAACACCGGGGAGCTGTTTTTT
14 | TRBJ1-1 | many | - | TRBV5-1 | CASSRRTVNTEAFF | TGCGCCAGCAGTCGACGGACTGTGAACACTGAAGCTTTCTTT
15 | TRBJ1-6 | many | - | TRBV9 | CASSVDSRYNSPLHF | TGTGCCAGCAGCGTAGATAGCCGATATAATTCACCCCTCCACTTT
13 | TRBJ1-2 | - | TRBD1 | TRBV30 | CAWSRDRPYGYTF | TGTGCCTGGAGTCGGGACAGGCCCTATGGCTACACCTTC
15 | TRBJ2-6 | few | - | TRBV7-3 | CASSLTSPGANVLTF | TGTGCCAGCAGCTTAACCTCCCCTGGGGCCAACGTCCTGACTTTC
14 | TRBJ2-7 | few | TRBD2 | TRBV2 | CASSGTSFGYEQYF | TGTGCCAGCAGTGGGACTAGTTTTGGATACGAGCAGTACTTC
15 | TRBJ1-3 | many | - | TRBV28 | CASSFPQGSGNTIYF | TGTGCCAGCAGTTTTCCACAGGGATCTGGAAACACCATATATTTT
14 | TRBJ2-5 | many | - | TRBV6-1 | CASSGGWPRETQYF | TGTGCCAGCAGTGGTGGCTGGCCCCGAGAGACCCAGTACTTC
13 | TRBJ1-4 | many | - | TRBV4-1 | CASSQVGGRKLFF | TGCGCCAGCAGCCAAGTAGGGGGAAGAAAACTGTTTTTT
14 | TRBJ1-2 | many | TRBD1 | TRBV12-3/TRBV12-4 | CASSPQGSSMGYTF | TGTGCCAGCAGTCCACAGGGGAGCTCTATGGGCTACACCTTC
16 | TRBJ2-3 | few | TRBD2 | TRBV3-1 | CASSSSSSGYTDTQYF | TGTGCCAGCAGTTCGTCGTCTAGCGGATACACAGATACGCAGTATTTT
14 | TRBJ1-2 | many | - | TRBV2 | CASSEFPESNNYTF | TGTGCCAGCAGTGAATTTCCAGAATCGAATAACTACACCTTC
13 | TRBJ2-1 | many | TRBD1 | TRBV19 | CASSIRGQVNAYF | TGTGCCAGTAGTATACGGGGACAGGTAAACGCTTACTTC